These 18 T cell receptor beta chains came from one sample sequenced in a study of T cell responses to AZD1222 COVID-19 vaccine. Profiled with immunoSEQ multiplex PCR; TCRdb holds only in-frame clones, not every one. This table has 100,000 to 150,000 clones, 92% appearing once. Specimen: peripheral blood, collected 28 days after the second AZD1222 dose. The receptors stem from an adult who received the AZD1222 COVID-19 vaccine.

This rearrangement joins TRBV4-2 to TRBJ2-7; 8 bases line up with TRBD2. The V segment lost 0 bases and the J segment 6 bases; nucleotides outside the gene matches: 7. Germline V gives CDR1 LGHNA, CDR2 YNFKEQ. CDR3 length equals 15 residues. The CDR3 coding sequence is TGTGCCAGCAGCCAAGATCGCAGGGCGGGAGGCGAGCAGTACTTC. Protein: CASSQDRRAGGEQYF.

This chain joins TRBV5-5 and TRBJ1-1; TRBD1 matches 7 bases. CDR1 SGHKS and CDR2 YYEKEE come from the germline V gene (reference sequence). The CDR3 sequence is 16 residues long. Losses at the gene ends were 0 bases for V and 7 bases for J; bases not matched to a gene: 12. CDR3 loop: CASSLDAGGLAVEAFF. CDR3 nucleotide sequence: TGTGCCAGCAGCTTGGACGCAGGGGGTCTAGCCGTTGAAGCTTTCTTT. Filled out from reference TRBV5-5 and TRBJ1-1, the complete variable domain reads DAGVTQSPTHLIKTRGQQVTLRCSPISGHKSVSWYQQVLGQGPQFIFQYYEKEERGRGNFPDRFSARQFPNYSSELNVNALLLGDSALYLCASSLDAGGLAVEAFFGQGTRLTVV.

The CDR3 sequence is CASTTGLAGLNEQFF. Here the CDR3 DNA reads TGTGCCAGTACCACGGGACTAGCGGGACTCAATGAGCAGTTCTTC. The V and J genes are TRBV19 and TRBJ2-1, with TRBD2 identical over 13 bases. J was trimmed by 6 bases and V by 7 bases; bases with no gene match: 6. This CDR3 contains 15 residues. Per the germline V gene, CDR1 is LNHDA and CDR2 is SQIVND (reference sequence).

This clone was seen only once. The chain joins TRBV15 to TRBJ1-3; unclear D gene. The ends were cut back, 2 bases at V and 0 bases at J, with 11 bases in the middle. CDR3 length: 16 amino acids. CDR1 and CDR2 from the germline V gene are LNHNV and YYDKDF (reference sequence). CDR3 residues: CATSRTVQSSGNTIYF. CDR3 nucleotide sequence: TGTGCCACCAGCAGAACCGTTCAATCCTCTGGAAACACCATATATTTT.

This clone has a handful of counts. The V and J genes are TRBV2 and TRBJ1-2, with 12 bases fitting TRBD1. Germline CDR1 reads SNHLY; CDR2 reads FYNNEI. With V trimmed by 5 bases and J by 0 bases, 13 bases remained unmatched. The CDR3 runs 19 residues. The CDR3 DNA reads TGTGCCAGCAGTATCCTGGTGGGACAGGGGGCGTCGTCTAACTATGGCTACACCTTC. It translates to CASSILVGQGASSNYGYTF.

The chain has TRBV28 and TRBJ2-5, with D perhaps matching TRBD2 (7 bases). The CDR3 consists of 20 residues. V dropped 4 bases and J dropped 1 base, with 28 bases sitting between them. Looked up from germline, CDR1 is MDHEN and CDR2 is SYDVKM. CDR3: CASSYSPFAARGGFQETQYF. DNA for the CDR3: TGTGCCAGCAGTTATAGTCCATTTGCGGCCAGGGGAGGGTTCCAAGAGACCCAGTACTTC.

The CDR3 nucleotides read TGTGCCACCAGCAGAAGGACAGGGATGGTGTCTGGCTACACCTTC. Its protein product is CATSRRTGMVSGYTF. This chain links TRBV15 with TRBJ1-2; 8 bases align to TRBD1. J was trimmed by 7 bases and V by 2 bases; bases with no gene match: 9. In germline, CDR1 is LNHNV, CDR2 YYDKDF (reference sequence). The CDR3 has 15 residues.

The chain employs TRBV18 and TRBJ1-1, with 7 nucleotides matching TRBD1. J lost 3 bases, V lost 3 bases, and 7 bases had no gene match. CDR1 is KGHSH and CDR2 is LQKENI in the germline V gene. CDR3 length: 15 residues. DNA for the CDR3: TGTGCCAGCTCACCGCAGACAGGGCCCGACACTGAAGCTTTCTTT. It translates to CASSPQTGPDTEAFF.

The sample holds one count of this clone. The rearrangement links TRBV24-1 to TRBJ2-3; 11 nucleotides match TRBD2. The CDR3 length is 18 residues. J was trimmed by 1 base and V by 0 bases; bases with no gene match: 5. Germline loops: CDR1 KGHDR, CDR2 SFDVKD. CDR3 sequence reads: CATSDLLGTSGGTDTQYF. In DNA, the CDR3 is TGTGCCACCAGTGATTTGCTTGGGACTAGCGGCGGCACAGATACGCAGTATTTT.

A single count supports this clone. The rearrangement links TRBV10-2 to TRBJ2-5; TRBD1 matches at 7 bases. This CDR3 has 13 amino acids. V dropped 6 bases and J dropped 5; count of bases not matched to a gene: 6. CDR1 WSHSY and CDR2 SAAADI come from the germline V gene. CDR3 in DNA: TGCGCCAGCAGGCTTGACAGGGCTGAGACCCAGTACTTC. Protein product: CASRLDRAETQYF.

The CDR3 DNA reads TGTGCCAGCTCACCGGGGGGATATGAGCAGTACTTC. It encodes CASSPGGYEQYF. The rearrangement joins TRBV18 to TRBJ2-7; possibly TRBD2 for D (6 bases). The CDR3 loop spans 12 amino acids. With 3 bases removed from V and 7 bases from J, the gap between germline ends came to 10 bases. Germline values: CDR1 KGHSH, CDR2 LQKENI. The complete variable domain, with remaining parts taken from reference TRBV18 and TRBJ2-7, reads NAGVMQNPRHLVRRRGQEARLRCSPMKGHSHVYWYRQLPEEGLKFMVYLQKENIIDESGMPKERFSAEFPKEGPSILRIQQVVRGDSAAYFCASSPGGYEQYFGPGTRLTVT.

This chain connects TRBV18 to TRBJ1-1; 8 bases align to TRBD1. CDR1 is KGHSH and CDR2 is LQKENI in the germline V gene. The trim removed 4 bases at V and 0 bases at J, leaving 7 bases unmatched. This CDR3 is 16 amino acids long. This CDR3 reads CASSRGAGGMNTEAFF. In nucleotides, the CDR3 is TGTGCCAGCTCACGAGGTGCAGGGGGCATGAACACTGAAGCTTTCTTT.

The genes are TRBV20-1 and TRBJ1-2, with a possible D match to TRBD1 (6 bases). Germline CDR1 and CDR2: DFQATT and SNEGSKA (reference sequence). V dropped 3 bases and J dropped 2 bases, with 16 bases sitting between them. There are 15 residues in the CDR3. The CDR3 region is CSASDPGQMNYGYTF. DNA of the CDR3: TGCAGTGCTAGTGACCCGGGACAAATGAACTATGGCTACACCTTC.

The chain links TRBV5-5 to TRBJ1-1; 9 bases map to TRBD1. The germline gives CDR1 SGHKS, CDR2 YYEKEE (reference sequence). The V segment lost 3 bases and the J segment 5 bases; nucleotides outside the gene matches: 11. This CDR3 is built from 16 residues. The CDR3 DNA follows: TGTGCCAGCAGCTGGGACATCACAGGGGGCAGGACTGAAGCTTTCTTT. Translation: CASSWDITGGRTEAFF.

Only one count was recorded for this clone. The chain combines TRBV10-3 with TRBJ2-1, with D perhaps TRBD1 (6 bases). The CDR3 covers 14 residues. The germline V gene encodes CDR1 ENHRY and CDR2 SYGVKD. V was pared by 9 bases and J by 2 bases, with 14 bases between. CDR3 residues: CAILDSDTYNEQFF. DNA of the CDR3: TGTGCCATATTGGACAGCGACACCTACAATGAGCAGTTCTTC.

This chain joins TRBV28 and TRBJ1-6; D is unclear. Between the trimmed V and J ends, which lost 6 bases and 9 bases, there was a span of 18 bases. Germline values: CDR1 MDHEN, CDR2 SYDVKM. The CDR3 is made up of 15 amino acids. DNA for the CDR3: TGTGCCAGCAGCCCTCCGAAAGGATGGGGTTCACCCCTCCACTTT. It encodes CASSPPKGWGSPLHF.

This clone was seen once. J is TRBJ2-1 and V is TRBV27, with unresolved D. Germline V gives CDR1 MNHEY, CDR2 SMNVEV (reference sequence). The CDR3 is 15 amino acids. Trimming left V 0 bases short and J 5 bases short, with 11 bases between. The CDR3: CASSLSGSRHNEQFF. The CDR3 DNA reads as TGTGCCAGCAGTTTATCAGGCAGTCGGCACAATGAGCAGTTCTTC.

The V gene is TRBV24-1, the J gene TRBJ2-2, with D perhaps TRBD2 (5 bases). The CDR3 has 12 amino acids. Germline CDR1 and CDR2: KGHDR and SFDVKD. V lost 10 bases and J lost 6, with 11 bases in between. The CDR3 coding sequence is TGTGCCACAGCCGGGATGTCCGGGGAGCTGTTTTTT. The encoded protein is CATAGMSGELFF.